This T cell receptor (beta chain) was profiled in a study of T cell responses to AZD1222 COVID-19 vaccine. This CDR3 is 17 amino acids long. Germline V gives CDR1 SGHAT, CDR2 FQNNGV. J gave up 7 bases and V 4 bases, and 13 bases lay outside the gene matches. Assay used: immunoSEQ multiplex PCR; TCRdb lists only in-frame clones, some missing. The data show about 77,000 clones, 92% seen once. The input for sequencing was peripheral blood, taken 28 days after the second AZD1222 dose. V and J are TRBV11-2 and TRBJ2-5, with 12 bases that match TRBD2. This sequence originates from an adult who received the AZD1222 COVID-19 vaccine. In DNA, the CDR3 is TGTGCCAGCAGCTCTACTAGCGGGAGGCCCGTCCGGGGGACCCAGTACTTC. Translated: CASSSTSGRPVRGTQYF.